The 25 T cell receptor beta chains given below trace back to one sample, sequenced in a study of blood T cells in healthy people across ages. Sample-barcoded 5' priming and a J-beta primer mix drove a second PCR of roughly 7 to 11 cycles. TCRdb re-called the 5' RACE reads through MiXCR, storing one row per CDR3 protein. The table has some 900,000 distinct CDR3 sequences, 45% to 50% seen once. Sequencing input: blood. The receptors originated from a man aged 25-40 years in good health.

The CDR3 loop is CSAREDQPQHF. CDR3 coding DNA: TGCAGTGCTAGAGAAGACCAGCCCCAGCATTTT. The rearrangement links TRBV20-1 to TRBJ1-5; D uncertain. CDR3 length: 11 residues. V lost 0 bases to trimming and J lost 7 bases, with 4 bases between them. Germline V lookup: CDR1 DFQATT, CDR2 SNEGSKA (reference sequence).

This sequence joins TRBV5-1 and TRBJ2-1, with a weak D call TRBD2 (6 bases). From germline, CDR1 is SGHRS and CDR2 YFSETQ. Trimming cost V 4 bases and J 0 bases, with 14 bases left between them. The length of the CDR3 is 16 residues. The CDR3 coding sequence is TGCGCCAGCAGCCAAGCGGGCCCTCTCTCCTACAATGAGCAGTTCTTC. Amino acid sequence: CASSQAGPLSYNEQFF.

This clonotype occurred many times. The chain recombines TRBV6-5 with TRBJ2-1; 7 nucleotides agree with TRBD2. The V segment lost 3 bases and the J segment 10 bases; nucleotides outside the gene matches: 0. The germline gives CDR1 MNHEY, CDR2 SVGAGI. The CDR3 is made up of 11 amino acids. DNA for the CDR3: TGTGCCAGCAGTTATAGCGGGGAGCAGTTCTTC. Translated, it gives CASSYSGEQFF.

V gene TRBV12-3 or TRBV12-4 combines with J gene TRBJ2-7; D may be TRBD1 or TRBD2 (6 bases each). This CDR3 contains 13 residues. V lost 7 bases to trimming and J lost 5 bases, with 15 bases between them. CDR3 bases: TGTGCCAGCACCCTCTCGGGGGCCCACGAGCAGTACTTC. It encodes CASTLSGAHEQYF.

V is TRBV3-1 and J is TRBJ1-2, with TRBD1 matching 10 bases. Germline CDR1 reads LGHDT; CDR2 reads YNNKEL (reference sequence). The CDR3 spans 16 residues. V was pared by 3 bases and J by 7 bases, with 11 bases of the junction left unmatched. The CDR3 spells CASSQSPWTGGSGYTF. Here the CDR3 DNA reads TGTGCCAGCAGCCAGAGCCCTTGGACAGGGGGAAGTGGCTACACCTTC.

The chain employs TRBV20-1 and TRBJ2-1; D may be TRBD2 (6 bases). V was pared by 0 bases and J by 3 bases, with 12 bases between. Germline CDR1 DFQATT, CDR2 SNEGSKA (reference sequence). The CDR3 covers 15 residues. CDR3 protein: CSARDGFGGYNEQFF. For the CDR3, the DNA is TGCAGTGCTAGAGACGGTTTCGGGGGCTACAATGAGCAGTTCTTC.

The chain's CDR3 is CASSPGTSGGTQYF. The CDR3 DNA reads as TGCGCCAGCAGCCCCGGGACTAGCGGCGGTACGCAGTATTTT. V usage is TRBV5-1 and J usage is TRBJ2-3; 11 nucleotides match TRBD2. The CDR3 contains 14 residues. Germline V CDR1 and CDR2: SGHRS, YFSETQ. Germline trimming cut 4 bases from V and 8 bases from J; bases unmatched to any gene: 6.

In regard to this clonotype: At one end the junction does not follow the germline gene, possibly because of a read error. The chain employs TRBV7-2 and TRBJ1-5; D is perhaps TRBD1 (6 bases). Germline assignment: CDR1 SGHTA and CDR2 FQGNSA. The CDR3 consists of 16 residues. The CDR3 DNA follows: TGTGCCGGCAGCTGGTTACAGGGAACGGGGGGTCAGCCCCAGCATTTT. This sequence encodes CAGSWLQGTGGQPQHF.

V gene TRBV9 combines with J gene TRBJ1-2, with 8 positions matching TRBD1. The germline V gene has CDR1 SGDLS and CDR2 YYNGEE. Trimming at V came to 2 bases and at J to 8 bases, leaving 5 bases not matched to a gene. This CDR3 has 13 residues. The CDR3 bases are TGTGCCAGCAGCGTGGACAGGGAGCGGGGCTACACCTTC. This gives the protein CASSVDRERGYTF.

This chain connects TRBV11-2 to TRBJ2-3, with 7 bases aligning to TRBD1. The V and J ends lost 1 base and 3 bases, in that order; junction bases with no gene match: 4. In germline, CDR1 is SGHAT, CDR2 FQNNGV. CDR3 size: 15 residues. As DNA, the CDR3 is TGTGCCAGCAGCTTAGGACAGGGCTGGACAGATACGCAGTATTTT. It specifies CASSLGQGWTDTQYF.

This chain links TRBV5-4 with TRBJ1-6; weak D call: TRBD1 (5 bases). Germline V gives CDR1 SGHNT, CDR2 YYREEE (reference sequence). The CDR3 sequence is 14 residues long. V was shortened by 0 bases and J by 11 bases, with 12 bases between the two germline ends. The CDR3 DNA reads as TGTGCCAGCAGCTTGGACAGGTCCCCGCCACCCCTCCACTTT. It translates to CASSLDRSPPPLHF.

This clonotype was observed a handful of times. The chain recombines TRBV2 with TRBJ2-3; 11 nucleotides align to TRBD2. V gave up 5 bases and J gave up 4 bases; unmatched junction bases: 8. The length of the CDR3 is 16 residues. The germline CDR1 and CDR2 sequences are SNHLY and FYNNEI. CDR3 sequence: CASSLTSGTRADTQYF. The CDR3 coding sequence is TGTGCCAGCAGTTTGACTAGCGGGACACGAGCAGATACGCAGTATTTT.

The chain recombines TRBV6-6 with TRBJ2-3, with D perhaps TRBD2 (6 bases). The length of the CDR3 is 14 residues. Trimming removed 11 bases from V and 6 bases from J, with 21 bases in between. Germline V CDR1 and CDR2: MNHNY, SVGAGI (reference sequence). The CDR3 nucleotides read TGTGCCTCCCAATTAGCGGCACCCACCGATACGCAGTATTTT. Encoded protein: CASQLAAPTDTQYF.

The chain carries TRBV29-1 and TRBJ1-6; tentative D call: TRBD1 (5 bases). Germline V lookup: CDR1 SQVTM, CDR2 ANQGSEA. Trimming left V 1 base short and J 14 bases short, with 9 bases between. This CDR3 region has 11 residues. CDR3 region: CSVEAGESLHF. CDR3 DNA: TGCAGCGTTGAAGCGGGGGAATCCCTCCACTTT.

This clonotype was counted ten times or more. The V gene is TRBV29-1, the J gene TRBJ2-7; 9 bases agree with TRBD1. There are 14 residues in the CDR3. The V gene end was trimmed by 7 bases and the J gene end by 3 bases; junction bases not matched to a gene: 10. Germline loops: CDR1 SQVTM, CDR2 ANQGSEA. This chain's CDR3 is CSAIKGQGSYEQYF. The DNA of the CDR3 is TGCAGCGCTATAAAGGGACAGGGAAGCTACGAGCAGTACTTC.

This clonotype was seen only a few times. CDR3 nucleotides: TGTGCCAGCAGCCAATCGCCTCAGGGGTCGGATGGCTACACCTTC. It encodes CASSQSPQGSDGYTF. This chain uses TRBV16 with TRBJ1-2; a possible D gene is TRBD1 (6 bases). From germline, CDR1 is KGHSY and CDR2 FQNENV. Trimming took 0 bases from V and 6 from J, leaving 14 bases between them. There are 15 residues in the CDR3. The complete variable domain, with remaining parts taken from reference TRBV16 and TRBJ1-2, reads GEEVAQTPKHLVRGEGQKAKLYCAPIKGHSYVFWYQQVLKNEFKFLISFQNENVFDETGMPKERFSAKCLPNSPCSLEIQATKLEDSAVYFCASSQSPQGSDGYTFGSGTRLTVV.

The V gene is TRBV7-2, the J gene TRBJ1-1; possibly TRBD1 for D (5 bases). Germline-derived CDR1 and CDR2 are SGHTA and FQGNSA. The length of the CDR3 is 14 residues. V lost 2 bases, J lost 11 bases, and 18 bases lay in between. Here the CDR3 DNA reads TGTGCCAGCAGCTTATACCAGAAACAGGCACCCGCTTTCTTT. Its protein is CASSLYQKQAPAFF.

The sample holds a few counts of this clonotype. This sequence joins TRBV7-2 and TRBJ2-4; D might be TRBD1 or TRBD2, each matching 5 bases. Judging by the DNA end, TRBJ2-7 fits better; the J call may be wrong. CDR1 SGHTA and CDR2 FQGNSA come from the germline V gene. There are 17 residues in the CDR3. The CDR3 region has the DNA TGTGCCAGCAGCTTATACCTCGGTTCAGGGACCTTATTCGAGCAGTACTTC. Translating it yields CASSLYLGSGTLFEQYF.

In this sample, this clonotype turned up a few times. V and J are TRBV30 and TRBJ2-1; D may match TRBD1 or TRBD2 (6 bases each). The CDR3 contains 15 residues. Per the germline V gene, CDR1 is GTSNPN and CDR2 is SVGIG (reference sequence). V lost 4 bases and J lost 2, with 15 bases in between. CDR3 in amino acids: CAWTFGGAPYNEQFF. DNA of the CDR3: TGTGCCTGGACCTTCGGGGGCGCCCCCTACAATGAGCAGTTCTTC.

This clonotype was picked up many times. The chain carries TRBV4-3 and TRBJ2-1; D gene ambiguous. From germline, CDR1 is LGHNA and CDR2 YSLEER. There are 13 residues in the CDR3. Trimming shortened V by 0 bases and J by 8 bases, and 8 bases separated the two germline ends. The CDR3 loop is CASSQDPSYEQFF. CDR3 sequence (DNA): TGCGCCAGCAGCCAAGATCCGAGCTATGAGCAGTTCTTC.

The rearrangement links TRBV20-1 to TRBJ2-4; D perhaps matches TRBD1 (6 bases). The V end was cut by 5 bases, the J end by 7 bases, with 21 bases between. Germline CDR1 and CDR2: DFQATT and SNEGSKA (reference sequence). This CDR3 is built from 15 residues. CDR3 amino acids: CSALLPGVGLNIQYF. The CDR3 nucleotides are TGCAGTGCTCTACTCCCAGGGGTCGGCCTGAACATTCAGTACTTC.

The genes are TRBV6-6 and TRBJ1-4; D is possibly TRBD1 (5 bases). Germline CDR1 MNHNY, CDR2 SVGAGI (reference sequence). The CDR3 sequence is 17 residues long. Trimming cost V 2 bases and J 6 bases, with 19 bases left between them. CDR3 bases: TGTGCCAGCAGTTACGGGAGGGGAGAAAGGGAGGATGAAAAACTGTTTTTT. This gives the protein CASSYGRGEREDEKLFF.

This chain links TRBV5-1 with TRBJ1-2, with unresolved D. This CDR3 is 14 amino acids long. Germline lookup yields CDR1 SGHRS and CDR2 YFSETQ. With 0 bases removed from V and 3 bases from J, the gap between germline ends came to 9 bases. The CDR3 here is CASSLERLYYGYTF. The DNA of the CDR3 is TGCGCCAGCAGCTTGGAACGGCTCTACTATGGCTACACCTTC.

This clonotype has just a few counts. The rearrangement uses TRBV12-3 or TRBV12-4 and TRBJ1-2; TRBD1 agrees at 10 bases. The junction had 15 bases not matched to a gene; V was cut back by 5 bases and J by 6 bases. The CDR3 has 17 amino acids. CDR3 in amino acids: CASSPLRDRGTLDGYTF. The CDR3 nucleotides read TGTGCCAGCAGTCCGCTCCGGGACAGGGGAACGCTTGATGGCTACACCTTC.

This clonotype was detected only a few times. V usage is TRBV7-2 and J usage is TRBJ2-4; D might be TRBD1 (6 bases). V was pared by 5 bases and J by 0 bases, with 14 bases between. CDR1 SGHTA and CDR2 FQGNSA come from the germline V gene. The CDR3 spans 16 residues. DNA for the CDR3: TGTGCCAGCAGCCCCCAACAGGGCTCAGCCAAAAACATTCAGTACTTC. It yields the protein CASSPQQGSAKNIQYF.